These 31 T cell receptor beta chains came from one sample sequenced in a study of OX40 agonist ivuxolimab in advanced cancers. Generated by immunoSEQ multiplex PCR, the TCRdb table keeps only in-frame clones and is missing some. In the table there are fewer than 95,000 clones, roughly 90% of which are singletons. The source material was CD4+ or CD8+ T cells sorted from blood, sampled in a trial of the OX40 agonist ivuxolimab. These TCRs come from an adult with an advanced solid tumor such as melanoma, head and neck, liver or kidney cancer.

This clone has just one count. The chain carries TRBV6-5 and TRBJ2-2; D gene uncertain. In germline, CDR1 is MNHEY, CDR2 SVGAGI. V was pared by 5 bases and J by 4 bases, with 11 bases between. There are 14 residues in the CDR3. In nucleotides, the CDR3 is TGTGCCAGCAGTATTGGCGTAGCCACCGGGGAGCTGTTTTTT. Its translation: CASSIGVATGELFF.

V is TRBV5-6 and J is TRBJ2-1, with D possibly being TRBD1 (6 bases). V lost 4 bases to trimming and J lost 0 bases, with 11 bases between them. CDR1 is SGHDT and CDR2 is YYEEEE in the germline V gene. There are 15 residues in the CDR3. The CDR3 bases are TGTGCCAGCAGCGAAACAGGGAGCTCCTACAATGAGCAGTTCTTC. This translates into CASSETGSSYNEQFF.

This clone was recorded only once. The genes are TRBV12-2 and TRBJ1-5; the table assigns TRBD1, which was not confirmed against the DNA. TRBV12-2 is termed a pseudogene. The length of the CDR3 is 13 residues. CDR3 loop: CASRQYRGQPQHF. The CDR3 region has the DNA TGTGCAAGTCGCCAATACAGGGGCCAGCCCCAGCATTTT.

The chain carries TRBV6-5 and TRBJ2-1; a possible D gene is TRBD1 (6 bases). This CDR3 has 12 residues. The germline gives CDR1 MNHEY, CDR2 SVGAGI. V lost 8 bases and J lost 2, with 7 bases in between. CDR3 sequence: CASQGTYNEQFF. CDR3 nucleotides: TGTGCCAGCCAGGGGACCTACAATGAGCAGTTCTTC.

The CDR3 spells CASSIRDRVNEQYF. The DNA of the CDR3 is TGTGCCAGCAGCATCCGGGACAGGGTAAACGAGCAGTACTTC. The rearrangement joins TRBV11-2 to TRBJ2-7; TRBD1 matches at 9 bases. V lost 5 bases to trimming and J lost 5 bases; unmatched junction nucleotides: 7. Germline-derived CDR1 and CDR2 are SGHAT and FQNNGV. This CDR3 region has 14 residues.

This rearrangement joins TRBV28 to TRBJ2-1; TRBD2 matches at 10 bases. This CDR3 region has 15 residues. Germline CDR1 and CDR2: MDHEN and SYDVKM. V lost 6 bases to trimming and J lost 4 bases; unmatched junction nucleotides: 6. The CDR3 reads CASSPTSGVYNEQFF. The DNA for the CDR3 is TGTGCCAGCAGCCCTACTAGCGGGGTTTACAATGAGCAGTTCTTC.

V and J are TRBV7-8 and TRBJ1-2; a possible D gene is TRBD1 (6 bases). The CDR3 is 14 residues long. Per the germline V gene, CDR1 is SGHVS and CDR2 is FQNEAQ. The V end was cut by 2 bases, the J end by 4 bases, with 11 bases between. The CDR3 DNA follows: TGTGCCAGCAGCTTATCCACAGGGCCCTATGGCTACACCTTC. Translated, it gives CASSLSTGPYGYTF.

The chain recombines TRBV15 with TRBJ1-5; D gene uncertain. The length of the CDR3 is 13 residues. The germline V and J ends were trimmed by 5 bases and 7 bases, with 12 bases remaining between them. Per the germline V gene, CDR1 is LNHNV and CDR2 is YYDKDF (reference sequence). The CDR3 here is CATSGLPQQPQHF. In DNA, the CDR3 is TGTGCCACCAGCGGCCTTCCTCAGCAGCCCCAGCATTTT.

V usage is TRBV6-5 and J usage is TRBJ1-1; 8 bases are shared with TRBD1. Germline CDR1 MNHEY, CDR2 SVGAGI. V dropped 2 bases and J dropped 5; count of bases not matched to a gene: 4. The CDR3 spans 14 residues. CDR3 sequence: CASSYDYRGTEAFF. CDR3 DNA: TGTGCCAGCAGTTACGATTACAGGGGGACTGAAGCTTTCTTT.

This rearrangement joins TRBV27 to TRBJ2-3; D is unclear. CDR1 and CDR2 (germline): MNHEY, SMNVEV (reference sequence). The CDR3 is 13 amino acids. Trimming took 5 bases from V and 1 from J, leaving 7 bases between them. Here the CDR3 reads CASSPGRTDTQYF. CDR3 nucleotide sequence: TGTGCCAGCAGTCCTGGGCGCACAGATACGCAGTATTTT.

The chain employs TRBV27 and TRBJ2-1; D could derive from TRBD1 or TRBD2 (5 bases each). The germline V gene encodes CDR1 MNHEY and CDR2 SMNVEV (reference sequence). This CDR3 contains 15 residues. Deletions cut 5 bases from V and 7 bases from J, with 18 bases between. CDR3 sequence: CASSPRGPNGNEQFF. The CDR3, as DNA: TGTGCCAGCAGTCCACGGGGACCTAATGGTAATGAGCAGTTCTTC.

As DNA, the CDR3 is TGTGCCATCAGTGACGGCTCTGGAAACACCATATATTTT. It encodes CAISDGSGNTIYF. The genes are TRBV10-3 and TRBJ1-3; no clear D. Per the germline V gene, CDR1 is ENHRY and CDR2 is SYGVKD. V lost 3 bases and J 0 bases, leaving 3 bases between the germline ends. The length of the CDR3 is 13 residues.

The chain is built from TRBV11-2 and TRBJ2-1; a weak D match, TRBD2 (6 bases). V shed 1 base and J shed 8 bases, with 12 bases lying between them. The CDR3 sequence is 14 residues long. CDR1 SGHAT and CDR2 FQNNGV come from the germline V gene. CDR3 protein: CASSLAAGWDEQFF. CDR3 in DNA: TGTGCCAGCAGCTTAGCGGCGGGGTGGGATGAGCAGTTCTTC. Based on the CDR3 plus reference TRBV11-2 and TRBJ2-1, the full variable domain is EAGVAQSPRYKIIEKRQSVAFWCNPISGHATLYWYQQILGQGPKLLIQFQNNGVVDDSQLPKDRFSAERLKGVDSTLKIQPAKLEDSAVYLCASSLAAGWDEQFFGPGTRLTVL.

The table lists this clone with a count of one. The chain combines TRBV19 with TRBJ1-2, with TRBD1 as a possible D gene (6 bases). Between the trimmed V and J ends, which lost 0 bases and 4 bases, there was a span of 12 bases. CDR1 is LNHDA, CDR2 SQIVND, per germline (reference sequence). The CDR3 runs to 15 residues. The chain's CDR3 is CASSIDRTAFYGYTF. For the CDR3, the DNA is TGTGCCAGTAGTATAGATAGGACAGCATTCTATGGCTACACCTTC. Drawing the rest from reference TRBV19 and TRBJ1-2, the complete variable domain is DGGITQSPKYLFRKEGQNVTLSCEQNLNHDAMYWYRQDPGQGLRLIYYSQIVNDFQKGDIAEGYSVSREKKESFPLTVTSAQKNPTAFYLCASSIDRTAFYGYTFGSGTRLTVV.

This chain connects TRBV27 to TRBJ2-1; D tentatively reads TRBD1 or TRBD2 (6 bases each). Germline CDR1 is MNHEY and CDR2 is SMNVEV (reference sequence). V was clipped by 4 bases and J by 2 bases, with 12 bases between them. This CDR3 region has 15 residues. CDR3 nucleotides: TGTGCCAGCAGTTATAAGGGGGGACCCTACAATGAGCAGTTCTTC. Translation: CASSYKGGPYNEQFF.

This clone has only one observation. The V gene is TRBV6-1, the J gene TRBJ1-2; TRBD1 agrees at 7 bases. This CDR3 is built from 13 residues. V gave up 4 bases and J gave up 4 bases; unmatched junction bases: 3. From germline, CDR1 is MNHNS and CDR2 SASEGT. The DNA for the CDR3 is TGTGCCAGCAGTGGACGGGACAGCTATGGCTACACCTTC. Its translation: CASSGRDSYGYTF.

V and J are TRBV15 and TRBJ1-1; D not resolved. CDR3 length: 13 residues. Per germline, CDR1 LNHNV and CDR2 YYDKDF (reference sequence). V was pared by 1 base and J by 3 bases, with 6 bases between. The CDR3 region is CATSRVADTEAFF. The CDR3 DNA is TGTGCCACCAGCAGAGTGGCAGACACTGAAGCTTTCTTT.

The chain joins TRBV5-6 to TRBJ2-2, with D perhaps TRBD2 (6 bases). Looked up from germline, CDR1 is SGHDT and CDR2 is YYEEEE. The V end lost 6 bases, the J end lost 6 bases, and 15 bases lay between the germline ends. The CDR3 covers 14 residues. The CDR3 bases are TGTGCCAGCAACAGACTAGATCGGCCCGGGGAGCTGTTTTTT. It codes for CASNRLDRPGELFF.

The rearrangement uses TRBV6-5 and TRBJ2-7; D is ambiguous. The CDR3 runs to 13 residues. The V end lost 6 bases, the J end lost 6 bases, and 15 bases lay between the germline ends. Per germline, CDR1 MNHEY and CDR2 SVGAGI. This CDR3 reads CASSPSTWGEQYF. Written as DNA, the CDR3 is TGTGCCAGCAGCCCCTCTACATGGGGCGAGCAGTACTTC.

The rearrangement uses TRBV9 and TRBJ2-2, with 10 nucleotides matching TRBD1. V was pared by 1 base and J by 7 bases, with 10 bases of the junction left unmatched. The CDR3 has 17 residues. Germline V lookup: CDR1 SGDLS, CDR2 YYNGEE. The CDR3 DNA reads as TGTGCCAGCAGCGTATCCAGGGGACAGGGGAAGATCGGGGAGCTGTTTTTT. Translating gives CASSVSRGQGKIGELFF.

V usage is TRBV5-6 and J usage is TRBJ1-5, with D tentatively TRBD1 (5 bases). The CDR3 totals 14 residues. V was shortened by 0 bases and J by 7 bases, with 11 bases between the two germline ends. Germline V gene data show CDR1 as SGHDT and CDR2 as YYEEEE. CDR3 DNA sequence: TGTGCCAGCAGCTTGGGCGGGGGTGGACAGCCCCAGCATTTT. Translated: CASSLGGGGQPQHF. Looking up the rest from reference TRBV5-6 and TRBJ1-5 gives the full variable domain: DAGVTQSPTHLIKTRGQQVTLRCSPKSGHDTVSWYQQALGQGPQFIFQYYEEEERQRGNFPDRFSGHQFPNYSSELNVNALLLGDSALYLCASSLGGGGQPQHFGDGTRLSIL.

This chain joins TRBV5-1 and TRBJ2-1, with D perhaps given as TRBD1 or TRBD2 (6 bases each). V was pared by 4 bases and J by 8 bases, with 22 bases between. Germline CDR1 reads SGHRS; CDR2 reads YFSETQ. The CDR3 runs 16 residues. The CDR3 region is CASSPLGTGAGYEQFF. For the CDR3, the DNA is TGCGCCAGCAGCCCCCTCGGCACGGGGGCGGGCTATGAGCAGTTCTTC.

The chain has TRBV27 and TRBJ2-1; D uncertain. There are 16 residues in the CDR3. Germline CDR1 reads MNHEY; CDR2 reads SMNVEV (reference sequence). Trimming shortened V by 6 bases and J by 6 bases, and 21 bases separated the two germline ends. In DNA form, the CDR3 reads TGTGCCAGCAGCCAAGTGCGTTTTAGGGCATCCAATGAGCAGTTCTTC. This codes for CASSQVRFRASNEQFF.

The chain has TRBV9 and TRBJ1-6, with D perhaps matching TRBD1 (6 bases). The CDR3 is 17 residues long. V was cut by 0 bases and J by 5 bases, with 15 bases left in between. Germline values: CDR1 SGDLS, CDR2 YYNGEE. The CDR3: CASSVEGGAVDNSPLHF. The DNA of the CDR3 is TGTGCCAGCAGCGTAGAGGGGGGAGCAGTGGATAATTCACCCCTCCACTTT. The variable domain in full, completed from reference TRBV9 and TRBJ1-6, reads DSGVTQTPKHLITATGQRVTLRCSPRSGDLSVYWYQQSLDQGLQFLIQYYNGEERAKGNILERFSAQQFPDLHSELNLSSLELGDSALYFCASSVEGGAVDNSPLHFGNGTRLTVT.

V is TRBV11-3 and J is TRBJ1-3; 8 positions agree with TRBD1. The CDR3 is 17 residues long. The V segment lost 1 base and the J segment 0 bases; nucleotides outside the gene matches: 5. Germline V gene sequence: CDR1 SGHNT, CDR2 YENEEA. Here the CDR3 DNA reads TGTGCCAGCAGCTTAGGGGGGGACAGGTACTCTGGAAACACCATATATTTT. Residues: CASSLGGDRYSGNTIYF.

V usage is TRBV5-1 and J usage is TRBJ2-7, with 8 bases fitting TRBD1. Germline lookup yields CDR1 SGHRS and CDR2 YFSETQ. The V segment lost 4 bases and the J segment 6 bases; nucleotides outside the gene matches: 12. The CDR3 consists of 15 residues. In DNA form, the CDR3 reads TGCGCCAGCAGCCAAGGACAGGGAGTGCCCTGCGAGCAGTACTTC. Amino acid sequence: CASSQGQGVPCEQYF.

CDR3 residues: CSVELGTDSYEQYF. The CDR3 coding sequence is TGCAGCGTTGAACTCGGGACGGATTCTTACGAGCAGTACTTC. The rearrangement uses TRBV29-1 and TRBJ2-7; D possibly matches TRBD1 or TRBD2 (5 bases each). Germline V gene data show CDR1 as SQVTM and CDR2 as ANQGSEA. V lost 2 bases and J lost 4, with 15 bases in between. The CDR3 runs to 14 residues.

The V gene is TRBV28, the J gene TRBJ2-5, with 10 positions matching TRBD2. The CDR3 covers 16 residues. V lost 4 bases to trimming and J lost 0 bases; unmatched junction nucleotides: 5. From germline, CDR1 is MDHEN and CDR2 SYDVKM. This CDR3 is CASSSDSGGYQETQYF. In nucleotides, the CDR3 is TGTGCCAGCAGTTCCGATAGCGGGGGGTACCAAGAGACCCAGTACTTC.

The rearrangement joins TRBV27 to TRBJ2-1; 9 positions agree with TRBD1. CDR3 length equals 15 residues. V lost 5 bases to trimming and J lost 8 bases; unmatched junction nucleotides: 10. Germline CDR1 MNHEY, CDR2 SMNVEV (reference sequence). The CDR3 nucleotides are TGTGCCAGCAGTCTTAAGACAGGGGGGGGGCATGAGCAGTTCTTC. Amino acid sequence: CASSLKTGGGHEQFF.

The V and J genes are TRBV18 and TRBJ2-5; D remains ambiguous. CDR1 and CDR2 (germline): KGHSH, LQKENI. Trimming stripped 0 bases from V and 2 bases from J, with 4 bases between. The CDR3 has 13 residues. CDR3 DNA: TGTGCCAGCTCACCACCGATTCAAGAGACCCAGTACTTC. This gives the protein CASSPPIQETQYF.

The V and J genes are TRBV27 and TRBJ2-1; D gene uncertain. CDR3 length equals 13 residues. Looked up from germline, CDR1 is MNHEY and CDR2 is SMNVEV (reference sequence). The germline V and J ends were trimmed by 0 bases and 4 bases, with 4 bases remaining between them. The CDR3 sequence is CASSLSTYNEQFF. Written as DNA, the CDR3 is TGTGCCAGCAGTTTATCTACTTACAATGAGCAGTTCTTC.